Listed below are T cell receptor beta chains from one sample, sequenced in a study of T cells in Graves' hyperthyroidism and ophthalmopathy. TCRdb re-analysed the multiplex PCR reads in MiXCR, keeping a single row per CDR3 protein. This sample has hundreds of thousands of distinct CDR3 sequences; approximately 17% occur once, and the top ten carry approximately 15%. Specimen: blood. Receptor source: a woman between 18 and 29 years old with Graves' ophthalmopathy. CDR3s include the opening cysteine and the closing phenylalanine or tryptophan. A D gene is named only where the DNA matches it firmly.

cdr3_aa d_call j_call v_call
CSARSGLAGGPISYEQYF TRBD2 TRBJ2-7 TRBV20-1
CASSLSSGADGYTF . TRBJ1-2 TRBV27
CASGVANQPQHF . TRBJ1-5 TRBV6-1
CASSGRDRNEQYF TRBD2 TRBJ2-7 TRBV19
CASSLSNSMGDTQYF . TRBJ2-3 TRBV7-2
CASNQGDPETQYF . TRBJ2-5 TRBV9
CASSAAGGYNEQFF TRBD2 TRBJ2-1 TRBV2
CASSRARDTEAFF . TRBJ1-1 TRBV6-1
CAISEQGRHGYTF . TRBJ1-2 TRBV10-3
CASSATRRSKTHSNQPQHF . TRBJ1-5 TRBV2
CASSVKDSYGYTF . TRBJ1-2 TRBV5-8
CASSLSQGWETQYF . TRBJ2-5 TRBV12-3/TRBV12-4
CASSVPGASNQPQHF . TRBJ1-5 TRBV6-1
CSVEASPANTGELFF . TRBJ2-2 TRBV29-1
CASSPPGGLEQFF TRBD2 TRBJ2-1 TRBV6-2/TRBV6-3
CASSATGEGREKLFF TRBD1 TRBJ1-4 TRBV5-1
CSTRDMTGSRYEQYF TRBD1 TRBJ2-7 TRBV20-1
CASSPGTGNNEQFF TRBD1 TRBJ2-1 TRBV5-8
CASSYSNRFYNSPLHF . TRBJ1-6 TRBV6-5
CASSPRQGYYGYTF TRBD1 TRBJ1-2 TRBV7-8
CASSLEGWDTEAFF . TRBJ1-1 TRBV7-3
CASSRDREGLNEQFF . TRBJ2-1 TRBV6-1
CSAFWTGGRKLFF TRBD1 TRBJ1-4 TRBV20-1
CAISRTSGQETQYF TRBD2 TRBJ2-5 TRBV10-3
CASSFGGQGAGETQYF . TRBJ2-5 TRBV28